This T cell receptor beta chain was captured in a study of human T cells and chemical hapten exposure. The wider study: Largely, small differences in pooled library volume made per-sample TCR yields vary.

The time point denotes: healthy volunteer bleed at 6 weeks. Extraction yielded total RNA from whole blood (unfractionated). TCRdb recomputed calls from the RACE reads with MiXCR, one row per CDR3 protein. The sample includes about 65,000 distinct CDR3 sequences, around 6.1% seen only once; the top ten take about 3.4%. The clonotype was recovered from a female donor in good health. Some clones in this sample may be carry-over from other donors' samples. The sequenced material came from whole blood.

The CDR3: CASSYTGADTQYF. CDR3 nucleotides: TGTGCCAGCAGTTATACAGGGGCAGATACGCAGTATTTT. The genes are TRBV27 and TRBJ2-3; 7 nucleotides agree with TRBD1. The V gene's germline CDR1 is MNHEY and CDR2 SMNVEV (reference sequence). The CDR3 covers 13 residues. Trimming at V came to 4 bases and at J to 4 bases, leaving 2 bases not matched to a gene.